The 5 T cell receptor beta chains presented below share a single source sample, sequenced in a study of blood T cell repertoires in COVID-19. Produced via immunoSEQ multiplex PCR; TCRdb's table is partial and in-frame only. The sample lists some 300,000 clones; about nine tenths were seen once. Material: peripheral blood. The receptor source for this set is a woman in her 50s with COVID-19, enrolled during active disease.

CDR3 nucleotides: TGTGCCTGGAGCGACTGGAGACGAGCCTACGAGCAGTACTTC. It is translated as CAWSDWRRAYEQYF. This chain uses TRBV30 with TRBJ2-7; D remains unclear. The CDR3 loop spans 14 amino acids. The germline V and J ends were trimmed by 3 bases and 2 bases, with 14 bases remaining between them. Looked up from germline, CDR1 is GTSNPN and CDR2 is SVGIG (reference sequence). The full variable domain, completed using reference TRBV30 and TRBJ2-7, is SQTIHQWPATLVQPVGSPLSLECTVEGTSNPNLYWYRQAAGRGLQLLFYSVGIGQISSEVPQNLSASRPQDRQFILSSKKLLLSDSGFYLCAWSDWRRAYEQYFGPGTRLTVT.

This clone has only a few counts. V gene TRBV19 combines with J gene TRBJ1-5; TRBD1 aligns across 11 bases. Trimming took 7 bases from V and 1 from J; bases not matched to a gene: 3. The CDR3 covers 15 residues. CDR1 and CDR2 from the germline V gene are LNHDA and SQIVND (reference sequence). In DNA, the CDR3 is TGTGCCAGTAAGGACAGGGGGCGAAGCAATCAGCCCCAGCATTTT. Protein sequence: CASKDRGRSNQPQHF.

The chain employs TRBV7-2 and TRBJ1-5; D gene uncertain. There are 17 residues in the CDR3. Germline V CDR1 and CDR2: SGHTA, FQGNSA. V lost 1 base and J lost 1, with 14 bases in between. The CDR3 loop is CASSLVTASGSNQPQHF. DNA for the CDR3: TGTGCCAGCAGCTTAGTGACGGCCAGCGGAAGCAATCAGCCCCAGCATTTT.

The gene calls are TRBV5-1 and TRBJ1-1, with 8 bases aligning to TRBD1. This CDR3 is built from 15 residues. CDR1 is SGHRS and CDR2 is YFSETQ in the germline V gene. Losses at the gene ends were 8 bases for V and 0 bases for J; bases not matched to a gene: 9. The CDR3 nucleotides read TGCGCCAGTAAGACAGGGGACACGCTGAACACTGAAGCTTTCTTT. This sequence encodes CASKTGDTLNTEAFF. Filled out from reference TRBV5-1 and TRBJ1-1, the complete variable domain reads KAGVTQTPRYLIKTRGQQVTLSCSPISGHRSVSWYQQTPGQGLQFLFEYFSETQRNKGNFPGRFSGRQFSNSRSEMNVSTLELGDSALYLCASKTGDTLNTEAFFGQGTRLTVV.

V usage is TRBV29-1 and J usage is TRBJ1-4; the D is unclear. V dropped 5 bases and J dropped 6 bases, with 4 bases sitting between them. The germline V gene encodes CDR1 SQVTM and CDR2 ANQGSEA. The CDR3 spans 10 residues. CDR3 in amino acids: CSVRDEKLFF. DNA for the CDR3: TGCAGCGTTCGAGATGAAAAACTGTTTTTT.